The clone carrying this T cell receptor beta chain was detected ten times or more. The data were taken from a study of T cells after yellow fever vaccination. TCRdb redid the calling of the 5' RACE reads with MiXCR, one entry per CDR3 protein. In the table there are 13,000 or so distinct CDR3 sequences, approximately 4.9% of which are singletons. Germline V gene data show CDR1 as SQVTM and CDR2 as ANQGSEA. The CDR3 length is 14 residues. The junction had 7 bases not matched to a gene; V was cut back by 7 bases and J by 2 bases. The source of this sequence is a man aged 25-45 years who received the YFV17D yellow fever vaccine. The specimen comprised PBMCs, either bulk or a sorted T-cell subset (CD4+, CD8+, memory, or dextramer-sorted; not recorded which), sampled 45 days after the yellow fever booster vaccination. V is TRBV29-1 and J is TRBJ2-2; 7 positions agree with TRBD1. CDR3 region: CSGRRDRNTGELFF. The CDR3, as DNA: TGCAGCGGCCGCCGGGACAGAAACACCGGGGAGCTGTTTTTT.